These 32 T cell receptor beta chains share one sample of origin, sequenced in a study of blood T cell repertoires in COVID-19. Assay used: immunoSEQ multiplex PCR; TCRdb lists only in-frame clones, some missing. The table has roughly 240,000 clones, about nine tenths seen once. Sequencing used PBMCs or T cells enriched from blood (not recorded which). All receptors derive from a woman in her thirties or forties with acute COVID-19.

V is TRBV4-1 and J is TRBJ1-5, with a weak D call TRBD1 (6 bases). V was clipped by 0 bases and J by 7 bases, with 13 bases between them. The germline V gene has CDR1 MGHRA and CDR2 YSYEKL. CDR3 length: 15 amino acids. In nucleotides, the CDR3 is TGCGCCAGCAGCCAAGATGCGGGGGCCTGGCAGCCCCAGCATTTT. Its translation: CASSQDAGAWQPQHF.

This sequence joins TRBV7-9 and TRBJ2-7; D not certain. Germline V gene data show CDR1 as SEHNR and CDR2 as FQNEAQ (reference sequence). CDR3 size: 12 residues. Trimming pared 5 bases from V and 4 bases from J, leaving 9 bases between. In DNA form, the CDR3 reads TGTGCCAGCAGCGAACACAATTACGAGCAGTACTTC. This sequence encodes CASSEHNYEQYF.

The rearrangement links TRBV5-4 to TRBJ2-1; TRBD2 is a possible D gene (6 bases). CDR1 SGHNT and CDR2 YYREEE come from the germline V gene (reference sequence). The CDR3 covers 13 residues. V lost 2 bases to trimming and J lost 9 bases, with 12 bases between them. The CDR3 loop reads CASSFTSMGEQFF. CDR3 bases: TGTGCCAGCAGCTTTACTAGCATGGGTGAGCAGTTCTTC.

The chain joins TRBV5-1 to TRBJ1-1; TRBD1 is a possible D gene (6 bases). V was clipped by 4 bases and J by 5 bases, with 15 bases between them. The CDR3 totals 14 residues. Germline V lookup: CDR1 SGHRS, CDR2 YFSETQ. The CDR3 DNA sequence: TGCGCCAGCAGCAGATCGGACAGCTTAACTGAAGCTTTCTTT. It encodes CASSRSDSLTEAFF.

V is TRBV5-1 and J is TRBJ1-2, with D unresolved. Between the trimmed V and J ends, which lost 0 bases and 6 bases, there was a span of 9 bases. CDR1 SGHRS and CDR2 YFSETQ come from the germline V gene. The CDR3 spans 13 residues. CDR3 coding DNA: TGCGCCAGCAGCTTGGGACTCGGGGATGGCTACACCTTC. Amino acids: CASSLGLGDGYTF.

The rearrangement uses TRBV10-3 and TRBJ2-1, with 16 nucleotides matching TRBD2. The germline V gene encodes CDR1 ENHRY and CDR2 SYGVKD. V shed 10 bases, J shed 8 bases, and the junction held 5 bases outside the gene matches. This CDR3 contains 14 residues. The CDR3 DNA is TGTGCCAACCAGGGACTAGCGGGAGGGGATGAGCAGTTCTTC. This gives the protein CANQGLAGGDEQFF.

This chain joins TRBV30 and TRBJ1-1; D might be TRBD1 (5 bases). CDR3 size: 11 residues. Germline V CDR1 and CDR2: GTSNPN, SVGIG (reference sequence). V dropped 8 bases and J dropped 2 bases, with 9 bases sitting between them. As DNA, the CDR3 is TGTGCCGCACAGGTTAACACTGAAGCTTTCTTT. It codes for CAAQVNTEAFF.

This CDR3 reads CASSPGTGEQPQHF. Written as DNA, the CDR3 is TGTGCCAGCAGCCCCGGGACAGGGGAACAGCCCCAGCATTTT. The chain employs TRBV11-2 and TRBJ1-5, with 10 positions matching TRBD1. J lost 7 bases, V lost 5 bases, and 5 bases had no gene match. The CDR3 consists of 14 residues. Germline V gives CDR1 SGHAT, CDR2 FQNNGV. Full variable domain (outside the CDR3, taken from reference TRBV11-2 and TRBJ1-5): EAGVAQSPRYKIIEKRQSVAFWCNPISGHATLYWYQQILGQGPKLLIQFQNNGVVDDSQLPKDRFSAERLKGVDSTLKIQPAKLEDSAVYLCASSPGTGEQPQHFGDGTRLSIL.

V gene TRBV11-3 combines with J gene TRBJ2-1; 13 nucleotides agree with TRBD2. CDR3 length: 17 residues. The V gene end was trimmed by 3 bases and the J gene end by 4 bases; junction bases not matched to a gene: 6. Germline values: CDR1 SGHNT, CDR2 YENEEA. The CDR3 DNA reads as TGTGCCAGCAGCTTGGGACTAGCGGGGAAGGGGTACAATGAGCAGTTCTTC. It yields the protein CASSLGLAGKGYNEQFF.

The chain combines TRBV27 with TRBJ1-2; no clear D gene. Germline V gene data show CDR1 as MNHEY and CDR2 as SMNVEV (reference sequence). CDR3 size: 14 residues. Trimming took off 3 bases at V and 4 bases at J, with 12 bases between the two ends. CDR3 nucleotides: TGTGCCAGCAGTTTTAGCTCATTAGGCTATGGCTACACCTTC. It yields the protein CASSFSSLGYGYTF.

The genes are TRBV21-1 and TRBJ2-3; TRBD2, the table's D call, was not compared with the DNA. TRBV21-1 is classified as a pseudogene. CDR3 length: 15 amino acids. DNA of the CDR3: TGTGCCAGCAGCAAACCGGGACTTCGCACAGATACGCAGTATTTT. Translation: CASSKPGLRTDTQYF.

This chain uses TRBV27 with TRBJ1-2; tentatively, D is TRBD1 (6 bases). The CDR3 has 16 residues. Germline CDR1 is MNHEY and CDR2 is SMNVEV (reference sequence). V was shortened by 7 bases and J by 2 bases, with 20 bases between the two germline ends. CDR3: CASIARTATANYGYTF. CDR3 DNA: TGTGCCAGCATCGCCAGGACAGCCACTGCAAACTATGGCTACACCTTC.

The chain is built from TRBV27 and TRBJ2-7; perhaps TRBD2 as D (6 bases). CDR1 is MNHEY, CDR2 SMNVEV, per germline (reference sequence). Trimming took off 4 bases at V and 7 bases at J, with 17 bases between the two ends. The CDR3 consists of 14 residues. The CDR3 DNA reads TGTGCCAGCAGTTACCCTGGGAGGACGGAAGAGCAGTACTTC. Protein product: CASSYPGRTEEQYF.

There are a few counts of this clone. The CDR3 is CASASGGAFGEQFF. The CDR3 DNA follows: TGTGCCAGTGCTAGCGGGGGGGCCTTTGGTGAGCAGTTCTTC. The chain employs TRBV19 and TRBJ2-1, with 12 bases that match TRBD2. Per germline, CDR1 LNHDA and CDR2 SQIVND (reference sequence). V dropped 8 bases and J dropped 9; count of bases not matched to a gene: 8. The CDR3 length is 14 residues.

CDR3 amino acids: CASSEKDGRGNTIYF. Here the CDR3 DNA reads TGTGCCAGCAGTGAAAAGGACGGGAGGGGTAACACCATATATTTT. This sequence joins TRBV6-1 and TRBJ1-3; possible D gene TRBD1, 5 bases. The germline V gene encodes CDR1 MNHNS and CDR2 SASEGT. V was clipped by 2 bases and J by 7 bases, with 15 bases between them. The CDR3 is made up of 15 amino acids.

The chain uses TRBV6-1 and TRBJ1-2; D not resolved. From germline, CDR1 is MNHNS and CDR2 SASEGT. V lost 2 bases and J lost 1, with 11 bases in between. The CDR3 runs to 15 residues. As DNA, the CDR3 is TGTGCCAGCAGTGAAAATTATCAGTTTAACTATGGCTACACCTTC. It translates to CASSENYQFNYGYTF.

The chain links TRBV4-3 to TRBJ2-1; D might be TRBD1 (6 bases). V was trimmed by 1 base and J by 0 bases, leaving 10 bases between them. This CDR3 spans 16 amino acids. Germline V CDR1 and CDR2: LGHNA, YSLEER. CDR3 nucleotides: TGCGCCAGCAGCCAAGGGGTACAGGGCTCCTACAATGAGCAGTTCTTC. Translating gives CASSQGVQGSYNEQFF.

This chain connects TRBV2 to TRBJ2-3, with 12 bases matching TRBD1. CDR3 length: 15 amino acids. Per the germline V gene, CDR1 is SNHLY and CDR2 is FYNNEI. V shed 3 bases and J 6 bases; nucleotides not matched to a gene: 4. CDR3 sequence (DNA): TGTGCCAGCAGTGACCGGGACAGGGGGCCGGATACGCAGTATTTT. Its translation: CASSDRDRGPDTQYF.

This clone came up once. The V and J genes are TRBV27 and TRBJ2-7; maybe TRBD2 (6 bases). Germline CDR1 MNHEY, CDR2 SMNVEV (reference sequence). Between the trimmed V and J ends, which lost 6 bases and 1 base, there was a span of 16 bases. This CDR3 comprises 15 residues. The CDR3 bases are TGTGCCAGCAGAAAGAGGAGGGACGGATCCTACGAGCAGTACTTC. Residues: CASRKRRDGSYEQYF.

The rearrangement uses TRBV2 and TRBJ2-5; TRBD1 might be the D (6 bases). Germline V gene data show CDR1 as SNHLY and CDR2 as FYNNEI. Trimming shortened V by 10 bases and J by 2 bases, and 14 bases separated the two germline ends. This CDR3 comprises 13 residues. The CDR3 DNA follows: TGTGCCACCAACAGGGAGTTGCAAGAGACCCAGTACTTC. Translation: CATNRELQETQYF.

The CDR3 sequence: CASSRGTSGTYEQYV. The CDR3 bases are TGTGCCAGCAGCAGGGGGACTAGCGGGACCTACGAGCAGTACGTC. This rearrangement joins TRBV7-9 to TRBJ2-7; 13 bases agree with TRBD2. This CDR3 comprises 15 residues. With V trimmed by 5 bases and J by 2 bases, 3 bases remained unmatched. CDR1 and CDR2 (germline): SEHNR, FQNEAQ (reference sequence).

This rearrangement joins TRBV24-1 to TRBJ2-3; 11 bases line up with TRBD1. The germline V gene encodes CDR1 KGHDR and CDR2 SFDVKD. V lost 9 bases and J lost 6; bases outside the gene matches: 4. The CDR3 loop spans 13 amino acids. In DNA, the CDR3 is TGTGCCACCGGACAGGGGGCGATGGATACGCAGTATTTT. The encoded protein is CATGQGAMDTQYF.

The chain is built from TRBV10-3 and TRBJ1-2; maybe TRBD1 (6 bases). Germline loops: CDR1 ENHRY, CDR2 SYGVKD. Trimming took off 4 bases at V and 8 bases at J, with 14 bases between the two ends. This CDR3 contains 13 residues. CDR3 sequence reads: CAISAGQGSGYTF. For the CDR3, the DNA is TGTGCCATCAGTGCGGGGCAGGGGAGCGGCTACACCTTC.

V usage is TRBV10-3 and J usage is TRBJ1-2; 7 bases align to TRBD1. V gave up 8 bases and J gave up 4 bases; unmatched junction bases: 4. The CDR3 spans 12 residues. The germline V gene has CDR1 ENHRY and CDR2 SYGVKD. The CDR3 sequence: CAIRQGGYGYTF. CDR3 bases: TGTGCCATCCGACAGGGTGGCTATGGCTACACCTTC.

The chain uses TRBV3-1 (or the pseudogene TRBV3-2) and TRBJ1-2, with 7 bases aligning to TRBD1. Germline V gives CDR1 LGHDT, CDR2 YNNKEL (reference sequence). The trim removed 5 bases at V and 2 bases at J, leaving 14 bases unmatched. The CDR3 length is 17 residues. The CDR3 spells CASSNQRTGTANYGYTF. The CDR3 bases are TGTGCCAGCAGCAACCAACGGACCGGGACAGCGAACTATGGCTACACCTTC.

The gene calls are TRBV30 and TRBJ1-1, with unresolved D. Germline CDR1 GTSNPN, CDR2 SVGIG (reference sequence). This CDR3 has 13 residues. The V gene lost 2 bases and the J gene lost 3 bases, with 10 bases spanning the gap. CDR3 protein: CAWSTTRYTEAFF. The DNA of the CDR3 is TGTGCCTGGAGTACGACGAGGTACACTGAAGCTTTCTTT.

This clone was detected only a few times. This chain joins TRBV10-2 and TRBJ2-3, with TRBD2 identical over 8 bases. The CDR3 loop spans 15 amino acids. Germline trimming cut 2 bases from V and 2 bases from J; bases unmatched to any gene: 3. CDR1 is WSHSY and CDR2 is SAAADI in the germline V gene. DNA for the CDR3: TGCGCCAGCAGTGAGGTAGCGGGGTACACAGATACGCAGTATTTT. Amino acid sequence: CASSEVAGYTDTQYF.

The chain links TRBV5-4 to TRBJ2-1; 10 bases map to TRBD2. The CDR3 consists of 15 residues. After removal of 5 bases from V and 4 bases from J, the junction contained 6 bases not matched to a gene. CDR1 is SGHNT, CDR2 YYREEE, per germline (reference sequence). Here the CDR3 reads CASREGTSAYNEQFF. The CDR3 nucleotides read TGTGCCAGCAGGGAGGGGACTAGCGCGTACAATGAGCAGTTCTTC.

The rearrangement links TRBV5-1 to TRBJ2-4; 7 bases match TRBD2. The trim removed 4 bases at V and 5 bases at J, leaving 15 bases unmatched. CDR3 length: 17 residues. CDR1 is SGHRS, CDR2 YFSETQ, per germline. CDR3 DNA sequence: TGCGCCAGCAGCCCTGGACGTCGCGGGAGCATCGAAAACATTCAGTACTTC. Translating gives CASSPGRRGSIENIQYF.

The chain's CDR3 is CACTLAGGHYNEQFF. The CDR3 coding sequence is TGTGCCTGCACACTAGCGGGAGGGCACTACAATGAGCAGTTCTTC. The rearrangement joins TRBV30 to TRBJ2-1, with TRBD2 matching 13 bases. The ends lost 6 bases at V and 3 bases at J; junction bases unmatched: 5. This CDR3 has 15 residues. CDR1 and CDR2 (germline): GTSNPN, SVGIG (reference sequence).

The gene calls are TRBV30 and TRBJ1-4; D is uncertain. The germline gives CDR1 GTSNPN, CDR2 SVGIG (reference sequence). The length of the CDR3 is 13 residues. V lost 1 base to trimming and J lost 7 bases, with 10 bases between them. Here the CDR3 reads CAWSGGLGEKLFF. In DNA form, the CDR3 reads TGTGCCTGGAGTGGAGGGTTGGGTGAAAAACTGTTTTTT.

This clone was recorded once. The chain is built from TRBV25-1 and TRBJ2-3; 8 bases are a match to TRBD2. This CDR3 has 15 amino acids. J gave up 4 bases and V 8 bases, and 11 bases lay outside the gene matches. The germline V gene encodes CDR1 MGHDK and CDR2 SYGVNS. The CDR3 protein is CASRPPGGLADTQYF. The CDR3 DNA reads TGTGCCAGCCGGCCGCCGGGGGGGCTCGCAGATACGCAGTATTTT.